Listed below are T cell receptor beta chains from one sample, sequenced in a study of monozygotic twins with inflammatory bowel disease. No DNA is given; TCRdb re-called the 5' RACE reads and lists each CDR3 protein once. The table lists fewer than 550,000 distinct CDR3 sequences. The sample comprised blood. These receptors originate from a human donor with ulcerative colitis or Crohn's disease, or a healthy co-twin of an affected twin (not recorded which). The CDR3 runs from the conserved cysteine through the conserved F or W. Fields, in order: J gene, V gene, CDR3 protein.

J gene: TRBJ2-3; V gene: TRBV20-1; CDR3 protein: CSARGPGLAGGHTDTQYF
J gene: TRBJ1-5; V gene: TRBV6-2/TRBV6-3; CDR3 protein: CASSYLSQGAPLNQPQHF
J gene: TRBJ1-1; V gene: TRBV6-5; CDR3 protein: CASSATDTEAFF
J gene: TRBJ1-2; V gene: TRBV3-1; CDR3 protein: CASSTWGGYTF
J gene: TRBJ1-6; V gene: TRBV12-3/TRBV12-4; CDR3 protein: CASSAKVESPLHF
J gene: TRBJ1-1; V gene: TRBV20-1; CDR3 protein: CSAGTLGQTAFF
J gene: TRBJ2-7; V gene: TRBV4-3; CDR3 protein: CASSQDIGGSFNEQYF
J gene: TRBJ2-1; V gene: TRBV5-1; CDR3 protein: CASSGGLAGGPSYNEQFF
J gene: TRBJ2-1; V gene: TRBV29-1; CDR3 protein: CSVSRVAYNEQFF
J gene: TRBJ2-1; V gene: TRBV29-1; CDR3 protein: CSVDWTGVDEQFF
J gene: TRBJ2-1; V gene: TRBV6-2/TRBV6-3; CDR3 protein: CASTRLNEQFF
J gene: TRBJ2-3; V gene: TRBV7-2; CDR3 protein: CASSLDTSGSDTQYF
J gene: TRBJ2-1; V gene: TRBV11-2; CDR3 protein: CASNLGVGFDEQFF
J gene: TRBJ2-7; V gene: TRBV12-3/TRBV12-4; CDR3 protein: CASRGDSTYEQYF
J gene: TRBJ2-7; V gene: TRBV5-1; CDR3 protein: CASSVAQAYEQYF
J gene: TRBJ1-2; V gene: TRBV7-2; CDR3 protein: CASNSETGPSYGYTF
J gene: TRBJ1-1; V gene: TRBV5-1; CDR3 protein: CASSFTQGSGTEAFF
J gene: TRBJ1-4; V gene: TRBV5-1; CDR3 protein: CASSLDPPAGNEKLFF
J gene: TRBJ2-3; V gene: TRBV20-1; CDR3 protein: CSASRGGQTDTQYF
J gene: TRBJ2-2; V gene: TRBV19; CDR3 protein: CASSQTLGNTGELFF
J gene: TRBJ2-1; V gene: TRBV11-2; CDR3 protein: CASSFDSTPSYNEQFF
J gene: TRBJ2-7; V gene: TRBV30; CDR3 protein: CAWSHGTAASNEQYF
J gene: TRBJ1-6; V gene: TRBV5-6; CDR3 protein: CASSWRPTSSYNSPLHF
J gene: TRBJ2-2; V gene: TRBV15; CDR3 protein: CATSKGGFTGELFF
J gene: TRBJ2-5; V gene: TRBV2; CDR3 protein: CASSIQTGRQETQYF
J gene: TRBJ2-2; V gene: TRBV18; CDR3 protein: CASSSQSNTGELFF
J gene: TRBJ1-2; V gene: TRBV5-6; CDR3 protein: CASSLNNPGIYGYTF
J gene: TRBJ2-2; V gene: TRBV18; CDR3 protein: CASSPPGQGNAGELFF
J gene: TRBJ1-5; V gene: TRBV4-1; CDR3 protein: CASSQDDRPANQPQHF
J gene: TRBJ2-1; V gene: TRBV28; CDR3 protein: CASSLRDRPLNEQFF
J gene: TRBJ1-5; V gene: TRBV28; CDR3 protein: CASSFLRGQPQHF
J gene: TRBJ1-2; V gene: TRBV15; CDR3 protein: CATSRVSSGDYGYTF
J gene: TRBJ1-1; V gene: TRBV30; CDR3 protein: CAWKVNSNTEAFF
J gene: TRBJ2-6; V gene: TRBV3-1; CDR3 protein: CASSQGDSPGGANVLTF
J gene: TRBJ1-2; V gene: TRBV7-9; CDR3 protein: CASGLGEGGYTF
J gene: TRBJ2-3; V gene: TRBV19; CDR3 protein: CASSIRTGDTDTQYF
J gene: TRBJ2-7; V gene: TRBV5-1; CDR3 protein: CASSPGQGVVIYEQYF
J gene: TRBJ1-5; V gene: TRBV7-2; CDR3 protein: CASSHGTGGNQPQHF
J gene: TRBJ2-1; V gene: TRBV20-1; CDR3 protein: CSVPYAGGANEQFF
J gene: TRBJ1-3; V gene: TRBV12-3/TRBV12-4; CDR3 protein: CASSPGHLGNTIYF
J gene: TRBJ2-1; V gene: TRBV5-1; CDR3 protein: CASSYRVNEQFF
J gene: TRBJ2-2; V gene: TRBV27; CDR3 protein: CASSLTLTGELFF
J gene: TRBJ2-1; V gene: TRBV20-1; CDR3 protein: CSAPGFSASGNNEQFF
J gene: TRBJ2-1; V gene: TRBV20-1; CDR3 protein: CSAFIPGLAGAEQFF
J gene: TRBJ1-1; V gene: TRBV9; CDR3 protein: CASSPLGGSAFF
J gene: TRBJ2-1; V gene: TRBV20-1; CDR3 protein: CSAQALPEENWKQFF